Each of the 15 T cell receptor beta chains below was sequenced from the same sample in a study of T cell repertoires in cytomegalovirus infection. These receptors' targets are unknown. TCRdb reanalysed the reads using MiXCR and keeps one entry per CDR3 protein. Here the sample spans some 310,000 distinct CDR3 sequences, 25% being singletons. The input for sequencing was cultured PBMCs, taken from culture after CMV antigen stimulation. The source of these receptors is a human donor in good health (CMV status not recorded). Some clones in this sample may be carry-over from other donors' samples.

This clonotype was counted between two and nine times. The V call is TRBV27, the J call TRBJ2-3, with 11 positions matching TRBD2. V was pared by 6 bases and J by 4 bases, with 15 bases of the junction left unmatched. Germline-derived CDR1 and CDR2 are MNHEY and SMNVEV (reference sequence). This CDR3 spans 18 amino acids. CDR3 DNA: TGTGCCAGCAGGATTAGCGGGAGGGCCGGGGAGCCACCAGATACGCAGTATTTT. Translation gives CASRISGRAGEPPDTQYF.

The rearrangement joins TRBV18 to TRBJ2-1, with D unresolved. V lost 4 bases and J 13 bases, leaving 17 bases between the germline ends. Germline V gives CDR1 KGHSH, CDR2 LQKENI. The CDR3 contains 13 residues. CDR3 nucleotide sequence: TGTGCCAGCTCACGAACTTCTAGTGAGACTCAGTTCTTC. Translated, it gives CASSRTSSETQFF.

J is TRBJ1-4 and V is TRBV5-4, with a possible D match to TRBD1 (5 bases). CDR3 size: 13 residues. V gave up 4 bases and J gave up 6 bases, with 10 bases separating them. In germline, CDR1 is SGHNT, CDR2 YYREEE (reference sequence). Written as DNA, the CDR3 is TGTGCCAGCAGCATGACGGGGGATGAAAAACTGTTTTTT. This codes for CASSMTGDEKLFF.

The CDR3 coding sequence is TGTGCCAGCAGCCAAGTTTCGGGGACCAATCAGCCCCAGCATTTT. This translates into CASSQVSGTNQPQHF. The chain links TRBV3-1 to TRBJ1-5, with a weak D call TRBD1 (5 bases). CDR3 size: 15 residues. The ends were cut back, 1 base at V and 3 bases at J, with 10 bases in the middle. CDR1 and CDR2 from the germline V gene are LGHDT and YNNKEL (reference sequence).

The genes are TRBV27 and TRBJ2-5, with 11 nucleotides matching TRBD2. The CDR3 sequence is 16 residues long. Trimming at V came to 4 bases and at J to 0 bases, leaving 4 bases not matched to a gene. CDR1 is MNHEY, CDR2 SMNVEV, per germline (reference sequence). CDR3 loop: CASSSLTSGNQETQYF. The CDR3 region has the DNA TGTGCCAGCAGTTCCCTGACTAGCGGGAACCAAGAGACCCAGTACTTC.

This chain uses TRBV2 with TRBJ2-1, with 7 bases lining up with TRBD2. The CDR3 length is 14 residues. Germline V gene data show CDR1 as SNHLY and CDR2 as FYNNEI. V lost 8 bases and J lost 10; bases outside the gene matches: 14. The CDR3 coding sequence is TGTGCCAGCTTAGAGCGGGAAGTTCTGTCAGAGCAGTTCTTC. The encoded protein is CASLEREVLSEQFF.

V gene TRBV20-1 combines with J gene TRBJ2-1; the D gene is possibly TRBD2 (5 bases). Trimming stripped 2 bases from V and 7 bases from J, with 9 bases between. The CDR3 contains 12 residues. Germline V CDR1 and CDR2: DFQATT, SNEGSKA (reference sequence). The CDR3 nucleotides read TGCAGTGCTAGAAAACTAGAGAATGAGCAGTTCTTC. Its protein is CSARKLENEQFF.

This clonotype was detected only a few times. J is TRBJ2-5 and V is TRBV5-6, with a possible D match to TRBD1 (5 bases). CDR1 and CDR2 (germline): SGHDT, YYEEEE. V dropped 1 base and J dropped 0 bases, with 7 bases sitting between them. There are 14 residues in the CDR3. The CDR3 DNA is TGTGCCAGCAGCTTGAGCAGGGACCAAGAGACCCAGTACTTC. Its translation: CASSLSRDQETQYF.

The gene calls are TRBV6-8 and TRBJ2-7, with unresolved D. The CDR3 extends over 15 amino acids. Germline lookup yields CDR1 MNHGY and CDR2 SAAAGT. With 0 bases removed from V and 0 bases from J, the gap between germline ends came to 9 bases. CDR3 sequence reads: CASSYSSASSYEQYF. CDR3 in DNA: TGTGCCAGCAGTTACTCTTCGGCCTCCTCCTACGAGCAGTACTTC.

The rearrangement joins TRBV10-3 to TRBJ1-1; D unclear. Germline CDR1 is ENHRY and CDR2 is SYGVKD. The germline V and J ends were trimmed by 2 bases and 1 base, with 5 bases remaining between them. CDR3 length equals 13 residues. The CDR3 protein is CAISERQNTEAFF. CDR3 nucleotide sequence: TGTGCCATCAGTGAGCGGCAGAACACTGAAGCTTTCTTT.

The rearrangement uses TRBV3-1 and TRBJ2-6, with D perhaps being TRBD1 or TRBD2 (5 bases each). Germline assignment: CDR1 LGHDT and CDR2 YNNKEL (reference sequence). Trimming removed 5 bases at V and 0 bases at J, with 17 bases between. The CDR3 sequence is 18 residues long. The CDR3 DNA sequence: TGTGCCAGCAGCTCCCCATGGGGACGTAACTCTGGGGCCAACGTCCTGACTTTC. Its translation: CASSSPWGRNSGANVLTF.

This clonotype was picked up a small number of times. The rearrangement links TRBV28 to TRBJ2-2; 12 bases are shared with TRBD2. Germline values: CDR1 MDHEN, CDR2 SYDVKM. This CDR3 comprises 13 residues. V trimming: 8 bases; J trimming: 9 bases; junction bases outside the gene matches: 4. CDR3 region: CASWGLAGRELFF. CDR3 sequence (DNA): TGTGCCAGCTGGGGACTAGCGGGCCGGGAGCTGTTTTTT.

Only a few counts were recorded for this clonotype. The CDR3 DNA reads as TGTGCCAGCAGCCAAGAGCAGGGCGCCCCCAGCAATGAGCAGTTCTTC. Its protein is CASSQEQGAPSNEQFF. The chain recombines TRBV4-2 with TRBJ2-1; D is perhaps TRBD1 (5 bases). Germline loops: CDR1 LGHNA, CDR2 YNFKEQ. The CDR3 has 16 amino acids. V was cut by 0 bases and J by 6 bases, with 15 bases left in between.

This clonotype has only a few counts. This chain uses TRBV7-2 with TRBJ1-6, with D possibly being TRBD1 (5 bases). Trimming shortened V by 2 bases and J by 10 bases, and 12 bases separated the two germline ends. The CDR3 totals 14 residues. Per germline, CDR1 SGHTA and CDR2 FQGNSA. The CDR3: CASSLYGAESPLHF. The CDR3 DNA is TGTGCCAGCAGCTTATATGGGGCGGAATCACCCCTCCACTTT.

The table lists this clonotype with a few counts. This chain joins TRBV7-2 and TRBJ2-7; D ambiguous. CDR1 SGHTA and CDR2 FQGNSA come from the germline V gene. The CDR3 runs to 17 residues. Deletions cut 1 base from V and 6 bases from J, with 22 bases between. CDR3 in amino acids: CASSLEWRRTARSEQYF. The DNA of the CDR3 is TGTGCCAGCAGCTTAGAGTGGAGAAGGACGGCTCGCTCCGAGCAGTACTTC.